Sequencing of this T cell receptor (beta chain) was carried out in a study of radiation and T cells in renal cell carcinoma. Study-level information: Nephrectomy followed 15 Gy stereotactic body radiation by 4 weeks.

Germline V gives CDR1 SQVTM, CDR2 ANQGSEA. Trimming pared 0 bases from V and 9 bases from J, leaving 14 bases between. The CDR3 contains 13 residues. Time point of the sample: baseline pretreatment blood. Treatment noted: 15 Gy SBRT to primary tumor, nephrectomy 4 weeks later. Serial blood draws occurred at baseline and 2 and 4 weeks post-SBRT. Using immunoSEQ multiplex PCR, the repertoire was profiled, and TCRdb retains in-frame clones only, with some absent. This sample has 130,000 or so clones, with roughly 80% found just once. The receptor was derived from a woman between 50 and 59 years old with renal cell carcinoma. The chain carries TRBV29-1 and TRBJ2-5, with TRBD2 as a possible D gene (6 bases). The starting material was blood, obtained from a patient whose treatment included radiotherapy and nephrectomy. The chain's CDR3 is CSVEDQSRRAQYF. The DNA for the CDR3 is TGCAGCGTTGAAGATCAATCCCGGAGGGCCCAGTACTTC.